One and the same sample provided the 31 T cell receptor beta chains below, sequenced in a study of T cell responses to AZD1222 COVID-19 vaccine. Assay used: immunoSEQ multiplex PCR; TCRdb lists only in-frame clones, some missing. This sample has 110,000 or so clones, with nearly 90% found just once. The sequenced sample was peripheral blood, obtained 28 days after the second AZD1222 dose. The receptor set was obtained from an adult who received the AZD1222 COVID-19 vaccine.

The chain employs TRBV28 and TRBJ1-5; a weak D match, TRBD1 (5 bases). Germline loops: CDR1 MDHEN, CDR2 SYDVKM. V lost 6 bases, J lost 9 bases, and 18 bases lay in between. The CDR3 extends over 14 amino acids. The CDR3: CASRHGAPRRPQHF. The DNA of the CDR3 is TGTGCCAGCAGGCACGGGGCACCTCGAAGGCCCCAGCATTTT.

The V gene is TRBV11-2, the J gene TRBJ1-3, with a possible D match to TRBD1 (5 bases). The V end was cut by 5 bases, the J end by 0 bases, with 11 bases between. CDR1 SGHAT and CDR2 FQNNGV come from the germline V gene. This CDR3 spans 15 amino acids. The CDR3: CASSRQGFSGNTIYF. In DNA form, the CDR3 reads TGTGCCAGCAGCCGTCAGGGCTTCTCTGGAAACACCATATATTTT. The full variable domain, completed using reference TRBV11-2 and TRBJ1-3, is EAGVAQSPRYKIIEKRQSVAFWCNPISGHATLYWYQQILGQGPKLLIQFQNNGVVDDSQLPKDRFSAERLKGVDSTLKIQPAKLEDSAVYLCASSRQGFSGNTIYFGEGSWLTVV.

The gene calls are TRBV21-1 and TRBJ1-1. TRBV21-1 corresponds to a pseudogene. The CDR3 spans 9 residues. CDR3 DNA sequence: TGTGCCAGCAAAAATGAAGCTTTCTTT. Translated: CASKNEAFF.

This clone has more than one count but fewer than ten. The chain joins TRBV5-1 to TRBJ2-1; 8 positions match TRBD1. The V gene end was trimmed by 4 bases and the J gene end by 6 bases; junction bases not matched to a gene: 12. The CDR3 loop spans 16 amino acids. From germline, CDR1 is SGHRS and CDR2 YFSETQ. CDR3 sequence reads: CASSARRDRSANEQFF. The CDR3, as DNA: TGCGCCAGCAGCGCTAGACGGGACAGGTCCGCCAATGAGCAGTTCTTC.

The J gene is TRBJ1-2, the V gene TRBV19, with D tentatively TRBD1 (5 bases). This CDR3 region has 14 residues. Germline loops: CDR1 LNHDA, CDR2 SQIVND (reference sequence). The V end was cut by 6 bases, the J end by 4 bases, with 15 bases between. The CDR3 here is CASSRQDSTYGYTF. In DNA form, the CDR3 reads TGTGCCAGTAGCCGCCAAGACAGTACCTATGGCTACACCTTC.

The chain employs TRBV5-1 and TRBJ1-2; a weak D match, TRBD1 (6 bases). V lost 1 base, J lost 8 bases, and 12 bases lay in between. The CDR3 extends over 13 amino acids. Germline values: CDR1 SGHRS, CDR2 YFSETQ. Here the CDR3 reads CASSLIQGMGYTF. The CDR3 DNA reads TGCGCCAGCAGCTTGATACAGGGTATGGGCTACACCTTC.

J is TRBJ2-7 and V is TRBV29-1; TRBD1 agrees at 9 bases. The V gene's germline CDR1 is SQVTM and CDR2 ANQGSEA. The ends lost 2 bases at V and 0 bases at J; junction bases unmatched: 5. The CDR3 covers 15 residues. The CDR3 sequence is CSVERGQGNSYEQYF. The CDR3 region has the DNA TGCAGCGTTGAAAGAGGACAGGGGAACTCCTACGAGCAGTACTTC.

CDR3 loop: CASSRTQAYSTDTQYF. The CDR3 region has the DNA TGTGCCAGCAGTAGGACACAGGCGTATAGCACAGATACGCAGTATTTT. This chain uses TRBV2 with TRBJ2-3, with a weak D call TRBD1 (5 bases). V was clipped by 5 bases and J by 0 bases, with 15 bases between them. Germline assignment: CDR1 SNHLY and CDR2 FYNNEI. This CDR3 is 16 amino acids long.

The chain is built from TRBV6-5 and TRBJ2-7; 7 bases are shared with TRBD1. Germline V gene data show CDR1 as MNHEY and CDR2 as SVGAGI. V lost 2 bases and J lost 6; bases outside the gene matches: 4. This CDR3 is built from 13 residues. Here the CDR3 reads CASSYDTGAEQYF. As DNA, the CDR3 is TGTGCCAGCAGTTACGACACAGGGGCCGAGCAGTACTTC.

This sequence joins TRBV7-2 and TRBJ2-1, with a tentative D call TRBD1 (6 bases). The V end was cut by 2 bases, the J end by 6 bases, with 8 bases between. The CDR3 consists of 13 residues. Germline CDR1 and CDR2: SGHTA and FQGNSA. CDR3 sequence reads: CASSLRGGNEQFF. CDR3 nucleotide sequence: TGTGCCAGCAGCTTAAGAGGGGGCAATGAGCAGTTCTTC.

This chain uses TRBV10-3 with TRBJ2-2; D not resolved. Deletions cut 4 bases from V and 4 bases from J, with 4 bases between. The CDR3 length is 12 residues. Germline-derived CDR1 and CDR2 are ENHRY and SYGVKD. The CDR3 region is CAISVGTGELFF. CDR3 in DNA: TGTGCCATCAGTGTAGGCACCGGGGAGCTGTTTTTT.

This clone was seen a handful of times. The rearrangement links TRBV27 to TRBJ2-7; TRBD2 might be the D (6 bases). Germline loops: CDR1 MNHEY, CDR2 SMNVEV (reference sequence). This CDR3 comprises 14 residues. Deletions cut 0 bases from V and 12 bases from J, with 18 bases between. The CDR3: CASSLSPGTGVWYF. The CDR3 nucleotides read TGTGCCAGCAGTTTATCTCCAGGGACGGGAGTGTGGTACTTC.

V and J are TRBV6-5 and TRBJ1-2, with D unclear. CDR3 size: 15 residues. Per germline, CDR1 MNHEY and CDR2 SVGAGI. With 6 bases removed from V and 7 bases from J, the gap between germline ends came to 21 bases. The CDR3 sequence: CASSSPFRGKGGYTF. The CDR3 nucleotides are TGTGCCAGCAGCTCTCCTTTTAGAGGGAAGGGTGGCTACACCTTC.

The DNA of the CDR3 is TGTGCCAGCAGTTCTAGGACTAGCCGAGGCGGGGAGCTGTTTTTT. Translated: CASSSRTSRGGELFF. The chain employs TRBV7-8 and TRBJ2-2; TRBD2 agrees at 8 bases. V lost 6 bases and J lost 7; bases outside the gene matches: 10. Germline V gene sequence: CDR1 SGHVS, CDR2 FQNEAQ. CDR3 length: 15 amino acids.

The chain couples TRBV18 to TRBJ2-7; the D gene could be TRBD1 or TRBD2 (5 bases each). Trimming took 6 bases from V and 2 from J, leaving 14 bases between them. CDR1 is KGHSH and CDR2 is LQKENI in the germline V gene. The CDR3 has 14 residues. The chain's CDR3 is CASSLGDAPYEQYF. The CDR3 DNA reads as TGTGCCAGCTCGCTCGGGGACGCCCCCTACGAGCAGTACTTC.

V gene TRBV28 combines with J gene TRBJ2-1; 12 positions agree with TRBD2. Germline CDR1 is MDHEN and CDR2 is SYDVKM. Losses at the gene ends were 4 bases for V and 13 bases for J; bases not matched to a gene: 11. The CDR3 runs 15 residues. The CDR3 sequence: CASSSPPGTSGRQFF. The CDR3 DNA is TGTGCCAGCAGTTCCCCACCCGGGACTAGCGGGCGCCAGTTCTTC.

The chain recombines TRBV28 with TRBJ1-6; no reliable D call. The germline V gene has CDR1 MDHEN and CDR2 SYDVKM. V lost 6 bases to trimming and J lost 8 bases, with 11 bases between them. CDR3 size: 13 residues. CDR3 sequence reads: CASREELHSPLHF. In DNA form, the CDR3 reads TGTGCCAGCAGAGAGGAACTTCATTCACCCCTCCACTTT.

This clone was observed a single time. V usage is TRBV21-1 and J usage is TRBJ1-4; the DNA was not used to check the table's D call, TRBD1. TRBV21-1 is a pseudogene locus. There are 16 residues in the CDR3. This CDR3 is CASSKGEGTGCEKLFF. The CDR3 DNA follows: TGTGCCAGCAGCAAAGGGGAGGGGACAGGGTGTGAAAAACTGTTTTTT.

The chain is built from TRBV20-1 and TRBJ2-1; D is ambiguous. The V end lost 7 bases, the J end lost 1 base, and 14 bases lay between the germline ends. The CDR3 extends over 14 amino acids. Looked up from germline, CDR1 is DFQATT and CDR2 is SNEGSKA (reference sequence). CDR3 sequence: CSGSSWRSYNEQFF. The CDR3 DNA is TGCAGTGGTAGTAGCTGGAGATCCTACAATGAGCAGTTCTTC.

The rearrangement links TRBV19 to TRBJ2-5; 10 bases agree with TRBD2. Germline assignment: CDR1 LNHDA and CDR2 SQIVND (reference sequence). The J segment lost 5 bases and the V segment lost 5 bases, leaving 23 bases of the junction unmatched. The CDR3 spans 20 residues. Here the CDR3 DNA reads TGTGCCAGTAGTTGGGGGTTGGGGTTCTCGAGCGGGAGGGCGTCGGAGACCCAGTACTTC. It codes for CASSWGLGFSSGRASETQYF.

This clone was observed once. CDR3 sequence reads: CAWSGGPVGGGLFF. The CDR3 bases are TGTGCCTGGAGTGGAGGCCCGGTCGGAGGGGGTCTGTTTTTT. V and J are TRBV30 and TRBJ2-2; either TRBD1 or TRBD2 may fit D (6 bases each). The CDR3 sequence is 14 residues long. CDR1 and CDR2 (germline): GTSNPN, SVGIG (reference sequence). Trimming shortened V by 1 base and J by 14 bases, and 20 bases separated the two germline ends.

The rearrangement uses TRBV5-1 and TRBJ1-4; D gene unclear. The CDR3 contains 16 residues. Trimming took 4 bases from V and 0 from J, leaving 13 bases between them. Germline loops: CDR1 SGHRS, CDR2 YFSETQ. The CDR3 DNA is TGCGCCAGCAGCGTCCTCGACGGTGCAACTAATGAAAAACTGTTTTTT. Its translation is CASSVLDGATNEKLFF.

This clone was picked up one time. V usage is TRBV6-5 and J usage is TRBJ1-2; a weak D match, TRBD1 (5 bases). V lost 5 bases to trimming and J lost 7 bases, with 17 bases between them. The CDR3 runs 14 residues. Germline CDR1 reads MNHEY; CDR2 reads SVGAGI. The CDR3 DNA is TGTGCCAGCAGTCAGGGAGGGACCTCTGGTGGCTACACCTTC. Translating it yields CASSQGGTSGGYTF.

The chain uses TRBV7-9 and TRBJ2-7, with 9 nucleotides matching TRBD2. Per germline, CDR1 SEHNR and CDR2 FQNEAQ (reference sequence). The CDR3 has 18 amino acids. V shed 3 bases, J shed 7 bases, and the junction held 19 bases outside the gene matches. CDR3: CASSFVGSSAGGPSEQYF. DNA for the CDR3: TGTGCCAGCAGCTTTGTCGGTTCCTCCGCGGGAGGGCCGAGTGAGCAGTACTTC.

The rearrangement uses TRBV7-7 and TRBJ2-4; 10 bases are shared with TRBD2. J lost 2 bases, V lost 0 bases, and 13 bases had no gene match. CDR1 SSHAT and CDR2 FNYEAQ come from the germline V gene (reference sequence). This CDR3 comprises 20 residues. The CDR3 nucleotides are TGTGCCAGCAGCTTAGCGCGAGCGGGAGGGGGGGGATTAACCAAAAACATTCAGTACTTC. Its translation is CASSLARAGGGGLTKNIQYF.

The chain combines TRBV27 with TRBJ1-1; tentatively, D is TRBD1 (6 bases). V lost 5 bases, J lost 0 bases, and 16 bases lay in between. This CDR3 spans 16 amino acids. Germline V CDR1 and CDR2: MNHEY, SMNVEV (reference sequence). For the CDR3, the DNA is TGTGCCAGCAGTCTATACAGGGATGGGATGAACACTGAAGCTTTCTTT. It encodes CASSLYRDGMNTEAFF.

This clone has more than one count but fewer than ten. This rearrangement joins TRBV19 to TRBJ1-1; D is ambiguous. Germline V gene data show CDR1 as LNHDA and CDR2 as SQIVND (reference sequence). The CDR3 is made up of 16 amino acids. V shed 3 bases and J shed 1 base, with 15 bases lying between them. The CDR3 loop is CASSIQPGLGNTEAFF. The CDR3 DNA reads as TGTGCCAGTAGTATTCAGCCGGGTCTGGGGAACACTGAAGCTTTCTTT.

The chain links TRBV6-6 to TRBJ2-5; no clear D gene. V lost 1 base, J lost 2 bases, and 8 bases lay in between. Germline CDR1 MNHNY, CDR2 SVGAGI (reference sequence). The CDR3 contains 14 residues. CDR3 DNA: TGTGCCAGCAGTTACTACAGTCAACAAGAGACCCAGTACTTC. It codes for CASSYYSQQETQYF.

The V call is TRBV6-5, the J call TRBJ2-7; possibly TRBD1 or TRBD2 for D (5 bases each). Germline CDR1 reads MNHEY; CDR2 reads SVGAGI. CDR3 size: 13 residues. Trimming removed 6 bases at V and 6 bases at J, with 15 bases between. The CDR3 DNA reads TGTGCCAGCAGGGGGGTCAGGGCTTCCGAGCAGTACTTC. Translated: CASRGVRASEQYF.

CDR3 amino acids: CSGLAGAYNEQFF. The CDR3 DNA sequence: TGCAGCGGACTAGCGGGAGCCTACAATGAGCAGTTCTTC. V and J are TRBV29-1 and TRBJ2-1, with 12 nucleotides matching TRBD2. Germline loops: CDR1 SQVTM, CDR2 ANQGSEA. The CDR3 totals 13 residues. J lost 2 bases, V lost 7 bases, and 0 bases had no gene match.

This chain connects TRBV6-5 to TRBJ2-7, with D possibly matching TRBD1 (6 bases). This CDR3 region has 14 residues. V lost 7 bases and J 4 bases, leaving 17 bases between the germline ends. Germline loops: CDR1 MNHEY, CDR2 SVGAGI. The CDR3 reads CASTARGFLYEQYF. Written as DNA, the CDR3 is TGTGCCAGCACAGCTAGGGGGTTTTTGTACGAGCAGTACTTC.